One sample yielded the 23 T cell receptor beta chains listed below, sequenced in a study of blood T cell repertoires in COVID-19. Data came from immunoSEQ multiplex PCR; TCRdb stores just in-frame clones and leaves some out. Among 100,000 to 150,000 clones listed, roughly 80% were seen once. Source material: peripheral blood. These receptors were collected from a human donor in a cohort sampled during active COVID-19.

The CDR3 region is CASSQSRLAGVGDTQYF. CDR3 DNA sequence: TGCGCCAGCAGTCAATCCAGGCTAGCGGGGGTCGGAGATACGCAGTATTTT. The chain is built from TRBV23-1 and TRBJ2-3; 10 positions match TRBD2. TRBV23-1 counts as an open reading frame of uncertain function. The CDR3 runs to 17 residues. J was trimmed by 5 bases and V by 0 bases; bases with no gene match: 8.

The J gene is TRBJ2-1, the V gene TRBV5-1, with TRBD2 identical over 15 bases. CDR1 is SGHRS, CDR2 YFSETQ, per germline. CDR3 length: 17 residues. After removal of 4 bases from V and 7 bases from J, the junction contained 9 bases not matched to a gene. The CDR3 coding sequence is TGCGCCAGCAGCCGCCCCGGGACTAGCGGGGGGAGGAATGAGCAGTTCTTC. Its protein product is CASSRPGTSGGRNEQFF.

V and J are TRBV19 and TRBJ2-1; TRBD1 might be the D (6 bases). Germline V gene sequence: CDR1 LNHDA, CDR2 SQIVND (reference sequence). Trimming pared 5 bases from V and 5 bases from J, leaving 19 bases between. The CDR3 is made up of 16 amino acids. CDR3 nucleotides: TGTGCCAGTAGTGGGTCCACAGGGTGGGGGAACAATGAGCAGTTCTTC. The encoded protein is CASSGSTGWGNNEQFF.

This clone turned up a few times. The chain carries TRBV7-9 and TRBJ2-5; D possibly corresponds to TRBD2 (5 bases). V was shortened by 6 bases and J by 5 bases, with 10 bases between the two germline ends. This CDR3 has 12 amino acids. CDR1 and CDR2 (germline): SEHNR, FQNEAQ (reference sequence). This CDR3 reads CASRTGKETQYF. The CDR3 nucleotides read TGTGCCAGCAGAACGGGGAAGGAGACCCAGTACTTC. The entire variable domain, with the rest obtained from reference TRBV7-9 and TRBJ2-5, is as follows: DTGVSQNPRHKITKRGQNVTFRCDPISEHNRLYWYRQTLGQGPEFLTYFQNEAQLEKSRLLSDRFSAERPKGSFSTLEIQRTEQGDSAMYLCASRTGKETQYFGPGTRLLVL.

This clone was observed a handful of times. DNA of the CDR3: TGCGCCAGCAGCTTATCCCCGGATAATTTAGCTTGGGGCTACACCTTC. Translation: CASSLSPDNLAWGYTF. V and J are TRBV5-1 and TRBJ1-2; D unresolved. CDR1 is SGHRS and CDR2 is YFSETQ in the germline V gene. This CDR3 contains 16 residues. V was shortened by 2 bases and J by 8 bases, with 22 bases between the two germline ends.

The chain carries TRBV3-1 (or the pseudogene TRBV3-2) and TRBJ2-4; a possible D gene is TRBD2 (7 bases). Trimming took 3 bases from V and 7 from J, leaving 19 bases between them. The CDR3 contains 16 residues. The germline V gene has CDR1 LGHDT and CDR2 YNNKEL (reference sequence). The CDR3 region has the DNA TGTGCCAGCAGCCAGGGCTGGGGGGGCCTGGGGAACATTCAGTACTTC. The encoded protein is CASSQGWGGLGNIQYF.

The chain uses TRBV2 and TRBJ1-1; D is uncertain. The germline V and J ends were trimmed by 6 bases and 6 bases, with 17 bases remaining between them. The CDR3 totals 14 residues. CDR1 and CDR2 (germline): SNHLY, FYNNEI. Here the CDR3 DNA reads TGTGCCAGCAGCGACCGGGATCGATGGTCTGAAGCTTTCTTT. As protein: CASSDRDRWSEAFF.

This rearrangement joins TRBV7-9 to TRBJ1-2; 7 bases match TRBD1. V lost 5 bases, J lost 3 bases, and 9 bases stayed unmatched. This CDR3 is built from 15 residues. Germline CDR1 reads SEHNR; CDR2 reads FQNEAQ (reference sequence). In nucleotides, the CDR3 is TGTGCCAGCAGCCTGGGGATCAGGGGGGACTATGGCTACACCTTC. Translating it yields CASSLGIRGDYGYTF. Complete variable domain (other parts from reference TRBV7-9 and TRBJ1-2): DTGVSQNPRHKITKRGQNVTFRCDPISEHNRLYWYRQTLGQGPEFLTYFQNEAQLEKSRLLSDRFSAERPKGSFSTLEIQRTEQGDSAMYLCASSLGIRGDYGYTFGSGTRLTVV.

Points on this clone: A junction end diverges from the germline sequence, so it may reflect a read error. The chain couples TRBV7-2 to TRBJ2-4; 10 bases fit TRBD2. Germline V CDR1 and CDR2: SGHTA, FQGNSA. CDR3 length: 12 amino acids. The CDR3 DNA is TGTGCCAGCAGCTTCGTAGCGGGGGGCCGTAAATTC. Translating it yields CASSFVAGGRKF.

The V call is TRBV5-1, the J call TRBJ2-3, with 10 bases lining up with TRBD2. J was trimmed by 2 bases and V by 0 bases; bases with no gene match: 3. Germline values: CDR1 SGHRS, CDR2 YFSETQ. This CDR3 contains 16 residues. The CDR3 loop is CASSLATSGATDTQYF. The CDR3 region has the DNA TGCGCCAGCAGCTTGGCCACTAGCGGGGCCACAGATACGCAGTATTTT.

V gene TRBV5-1 combines with J gene TRBJ2-1, with 16 bases that match TRBD2. There are 18 residues in the CDR3. Trimming at V came to 3 bases and at J to 9 bases, leaving 12 bases not matched to a gene. The germline V gene has CDR1 SGHRS and CDR2 YFSETQ. CDR3 nucleotides: TGCGCCAGCAGCTCCCACCCCGGGACTAGCGGGGGGGCCGGTGAGCAGTTCTTC. Translated: CASSSHPGTSGGAGEQFF.

The chain employs TRBV5-1 and TRBJ2-1; 7 positions match TRBD1. The CDR3 contains 13 residues. Germline V gene data show CDR1 as SGHRS and CDR2 as YFSETQ. V was clipped by 4 bases and J by 6 bases; unmatched bases: 4. The CDR3 region has the DNA TGCGCCAGCAGCCTAAACAGGGGCAATGAGCAGTTCTTC. Residues: CASSLNRGNEQFF.

The rearrangement links TRBV3-1 (or the pseudogene TRBV3-2) to TRBJ2-5, with no clear D. Trimming removed 4 bases from V and 4 bases from J, with 7 bases in between. CDR3 size: 12 residues. Germline CDR1 LGHDT, CDR2 YNNKEL (reference sequence). CDR3 residues: CASSPAAETQYF. CDR3 nucleotide sequence: TGTGCCAGCAGCCCTGCGGCAGAGACCCAGTACTTC.

V usage is TRBV24-1 and J usage is TRBJ2-7, with D unclear. V was shortened by 5 bases and J by 5 bases, with 6 bases between the two germline ends. The CDR3 extends over 11 amino acids. Germline V gene data show CDR1 as KGHDR and CDR2 as SFDVKD. The CDR3 region is CATSARDEQYF. The CDR3 region has the DNA TGTGCCACCAGTGCCCGGGACGAGCAGTACTTC.

V and J are TRBV12-3 or TRBV12-4 and TRBJ1-5; D uncertain. Between the trimmed V and J ends, which lost 3 bases and 6 bases, there was a span of 9 bases. The CDR3 is 13 amino acids. The CDR3 DNA sequence: TGTGCCAGCAGTTTTCCGGGGATTCAGCCCCAGCATTTT. Translated: CASSFPGIQPQHF.

The chain combines TRBV6-5 with TRBJ2-7; 8 bases match TRBD1. CDR3 length equals 14 residues. Germline V gene data show CDR1 as MNHEY and CDR2 as SVGAGI. With V trimmed by 0 bases and J by 7 bases, 5 bases remained unmatched. CDR3 in amino acids: CASSYSQGAGEQYF. The CDR3, as DNA: TGTGCCAGCAGTTACTCGCAGGGGGCTGGGGAGCAGTACTTC.

The chain links TRBV11-2 to TRBJ1-1, with 8 bases lining up with TRBD1. The V gene end was trimmed by 2 bases and the J gene end by 0 bases; junction bases not matched to a gene: 11. The germline gives CDR1 SGHAT, CDR2 FQNNGV. This CDR3 contains 18 residues. DNA of the CDR3: TGTGCCAGCAGCTTATCGGGACAGGTGGGACCCATGAACACTGAAGCTTTCTTT. It translates to CASSLSGQVGPMNTEAFF.

This rearrangement joins TRBV5-6 to TRBJ2-5; 8 bases line up with TRBD2. This CDR3 region has 15 residues. Unmatched junction bases numbered 4, after V lost 1 base and J lost 2 bases. CDR1 is SGHDT, CDR2 YYEEEE, per germline. CDR3 sequence (DNA): TGTGCCAGCAGCTTGAGACTAGCGCATCAAGAGACCCAGTACTTC. This encodes CASSLRLAHQETQYF.

This clone was detected once. This chain links TRBV11-2 with TRBJ2-5; 7 bases fit TRBD1. Germline CDR1 SGHAT, CDR2 FQNNGV. The CDR3 sequence is 15 residues long. Losses at the gene ends were 4 bases for V and 7 bases for J; bases not matched to a gene: 12. The CDR3 sequence is CASSSVTGDRGTQYF. In DNA, the CDR3 is TGTGCCAGCAGCTCGGTAACAGGGGATCGGGGGACCCAGTACTTC.

J is TRBJ2-5 and V is TRBV18; TRBD1 agrees at 9 bases. J was trimmed by 5 bases and V by 8 bases; bases with no gene match: 6. From germline, CDR1 is KGHSH and CDR2 LQKENI. CDR3 size: 13 residues. CDR3 bases: TGTGCCAGCCATACAGGGGGCGGTGAGACCCAGTACTTC. It specifies CASHTGGGETQYF.

The chain is built from TRBV5-1 and TRBJ2-1; 10 positions agree with TRBD1. The CDR3 spans 19 residues. V gave up 4 bases and J gave up 0 bases; unmatched junction bases: 13. From germline, CDR1 is SGHRS and CDR2 YFSETQ. CDR3 loop: CASSPRGTGVLSSYNEQFF. The CDR3 coding sequence is TGCGCCAGCAGCCCTCGCGGGACAGGGGTTTTAAGCTCCTACAATGAGCAGTTCTTC.

This clone was detected a few times. This chain joins TRBV27 and TRBJ1-5; D is undetermined. The CDR3 spans 15 residues. The germline gives CDR1 MNHEY, CDR2 SMNVEV (reference sequence). Trimming removed 2 bases at V and 3 bases at J, with 11 bases between. The CDR3 is CASSLTGNPNQPQHF. The CDR3 DNA is TGTGCCAGCAGTTTAACCGGGAACCCCAATCAGCCCCAGCATTTT.

J is TRBJ2-1 and V is TRBV2, with 10 bases that match TRBD2. J gave up 8 bases and V 9 bases, and 7 bases lay outside the gene matches. Germline assignment: CDR1 SNHLY and CDR2 FYNNEI. The CDR3 runs 13 residues. The CDR3 reads CASQRGGLYEQFF. The CDR3 region has the DNA TGTGCCAGTCAGCGGGGGGGCCTATATGAGCAGTTCTTC.